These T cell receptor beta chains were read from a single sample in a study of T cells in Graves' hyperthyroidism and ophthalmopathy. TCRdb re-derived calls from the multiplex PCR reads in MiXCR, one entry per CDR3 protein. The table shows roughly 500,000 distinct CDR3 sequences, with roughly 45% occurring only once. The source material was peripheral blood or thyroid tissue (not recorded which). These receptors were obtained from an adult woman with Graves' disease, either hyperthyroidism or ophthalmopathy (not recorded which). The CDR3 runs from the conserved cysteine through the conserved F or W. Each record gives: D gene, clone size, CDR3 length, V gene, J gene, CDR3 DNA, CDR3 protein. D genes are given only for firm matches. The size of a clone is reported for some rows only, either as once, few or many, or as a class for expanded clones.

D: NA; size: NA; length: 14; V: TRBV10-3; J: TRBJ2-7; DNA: TGTGCCAGCAGTGAAGATGCGCGGTACTACGAGCAGTACTTC; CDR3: CASSEDARYYEQYF
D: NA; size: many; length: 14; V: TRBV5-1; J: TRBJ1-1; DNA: TGCGCCAGCAGCTTGGGCAGGGTGGAGACTGAAGCTTTCTTT; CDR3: CASSLGRVETEAFF
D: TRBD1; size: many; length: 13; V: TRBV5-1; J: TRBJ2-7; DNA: TGCGCCAGCAGCAGACAGGGGGCGTACGAGCAGTACTTC; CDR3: CASSRQGAYEQYF
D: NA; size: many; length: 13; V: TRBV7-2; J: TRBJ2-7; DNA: TGTGCCAGCAGCTTAGCGGGTAGGGCCGAGCAGTACTTC; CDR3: CASSLAGRAEQYF
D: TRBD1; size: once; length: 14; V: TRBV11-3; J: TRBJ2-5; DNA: TGTGCCAGCAGACCCCCAGGGGGCCGGGAGACCCAGTACTTC; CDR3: CASRPPGGRETQYF
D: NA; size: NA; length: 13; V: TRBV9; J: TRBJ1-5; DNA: TGTGCCAGCAGCGTAGGAACAGAAACCTACGAGCATTTT; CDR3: CASSVGTETYEHF
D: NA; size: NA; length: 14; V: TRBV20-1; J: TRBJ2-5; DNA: TGCAGTGTGGGCGAGGGCGGTGGGGGAGAGACCCAGTACTTC; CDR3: CSVGEGGGGETQYF
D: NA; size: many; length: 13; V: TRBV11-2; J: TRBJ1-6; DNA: TGTGCCAGCAGCTTAGCCGACAGGTCACCCCTCCACTTT; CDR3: CASSLADRSPLHF
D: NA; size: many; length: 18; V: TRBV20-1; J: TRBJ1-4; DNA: TGCAGTGCTAGAGGGTCAGGGTTTGGAGCCGCAACTAATGAAAAACTGTTTTTT; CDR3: CSARGSGFGAATNEKLFF
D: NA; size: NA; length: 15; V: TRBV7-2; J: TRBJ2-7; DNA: TGTGCCAGCAGCTTAATAGGCGGGACCACCTACGAGCAGTACTTC; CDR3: CASSLIGGTTYEQYF
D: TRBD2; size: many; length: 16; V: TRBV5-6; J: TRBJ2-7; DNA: TGTGCCAGCAGGATGACTAGCGGGAGGGCCGGAGACGAGCAGTACTTC; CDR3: CASRMTSGRAGDEQYF
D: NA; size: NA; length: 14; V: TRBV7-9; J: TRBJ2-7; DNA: TGTGCCAGCAGCCACCGGGGCCGAACCTACGAGCAGTACTTC; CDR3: CASSHRGRTYEQYF
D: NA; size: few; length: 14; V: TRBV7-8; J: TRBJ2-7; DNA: TGTGCCAGCAGCTTAGAGGGGGAAAGCTACGAGCAGTACTTC; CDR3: CASSLEGESYEQYF
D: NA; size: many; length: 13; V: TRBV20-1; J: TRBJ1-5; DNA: TGCAGTGCTAGAGGGGGGGGAGGGCAGCCCCAGCATTTT; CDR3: CSARGGGGQPQHF
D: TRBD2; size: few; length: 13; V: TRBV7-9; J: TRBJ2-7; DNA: TGTGCCAGCAGCCCCCAACCGGGACTAGCCGCGTCCTTC; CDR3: CASSPQPGLAASF
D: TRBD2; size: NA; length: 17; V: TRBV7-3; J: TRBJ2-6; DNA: TGTGCCAGCAGCTACAATCGCGGGGGCTCTGGGGCCAACGTCCTGACTTTC; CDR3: CASSYNRGGSGANVLTF
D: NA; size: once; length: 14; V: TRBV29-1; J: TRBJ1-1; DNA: TGCAGCGTTGAAGGGGGAATGATGAACACTGAAGCTTTCTTT; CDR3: CSVEGGMMNTEAFF
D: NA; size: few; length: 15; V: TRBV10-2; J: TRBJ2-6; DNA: TGCGCCAGCAGTGAGTACGGCTCTGGGGCCAACGTCCTGACTTTC; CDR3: CASSEYGSGANVLTF
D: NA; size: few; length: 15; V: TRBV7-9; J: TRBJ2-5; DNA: TGTGCCAGCAGCTTTCAGGGCAGTTCCCAAGAGACCCAGTACTTC; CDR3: CASSFQGSSQETQYF
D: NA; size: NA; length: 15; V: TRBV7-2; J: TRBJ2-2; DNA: TGTGCCAGCAGCTTAGATGAGGGGAGCACCGGGGAGCTGTTTTTT; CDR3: CASSLDEGSTGELFF
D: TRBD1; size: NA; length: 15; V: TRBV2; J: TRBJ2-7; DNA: TGTGCCAGCAGTCGCGACAGGGGGCCTTTCGGCGAGCAGTACTTC; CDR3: CASSRDRGPFGEQYF
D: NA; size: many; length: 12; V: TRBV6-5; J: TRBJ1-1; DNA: TGTGCCAGCAGGTCGACAGGCACTGAAGCTTTCTTT; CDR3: CASRSTGTEAFF
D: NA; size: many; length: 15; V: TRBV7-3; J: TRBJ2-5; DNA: TGTGCCAGCAGCGGCACGGGTCGGGGGCAAGAGACCCAGTACTTC; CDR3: CASSGTGRGQETQYF
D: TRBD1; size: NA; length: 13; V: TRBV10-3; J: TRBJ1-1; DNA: TGTGCCATCAGTGAGACGGGACAGGGGCAGGCTTTCTTT; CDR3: CAISETGQGQAFF
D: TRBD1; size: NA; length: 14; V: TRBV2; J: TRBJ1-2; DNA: TGTGCCAGCGGGGACAGGGGGGCGGACTATGGCTACACCTTC; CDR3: CASGDRGADYGYTF
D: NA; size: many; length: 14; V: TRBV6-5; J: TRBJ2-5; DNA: TGTGCCAGCAGTTACGGTAACGTCCAAGAGACCCAGTACTTC; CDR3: CASSYGNVQETQYF
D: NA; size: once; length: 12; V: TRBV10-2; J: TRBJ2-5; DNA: TGTGCCAGCAGTGTTTGGCAAGAGACCCAGTACTTC; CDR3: CASSVWQETQYF
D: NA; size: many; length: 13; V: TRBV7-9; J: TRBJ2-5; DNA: TGTGCCAGCAGCTTAGACGCGCGGGAGACCCAGTACTTC; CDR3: CASSLDARETQYF
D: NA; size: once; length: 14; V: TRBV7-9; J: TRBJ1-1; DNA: TGTGCCAGCAGCTTAGGAGGGCTCTCCCCTGAAGCTTTCTTT; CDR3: CASSLGGLSPEAFF
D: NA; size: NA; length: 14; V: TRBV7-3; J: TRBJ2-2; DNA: TGTGCCAGCAGCCCTTCGGGCGCCGTCGGGGAGCTGTTTTTT; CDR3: CASSPSGAVGELFF
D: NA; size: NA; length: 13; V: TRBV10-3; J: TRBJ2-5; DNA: TGTGCCATCAGTGAGAACAGGGATCAGCCCCAGTACTTC; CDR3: CAISENRDQPQYF
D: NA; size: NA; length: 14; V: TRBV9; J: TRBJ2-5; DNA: TGTGCCAGCAGCGTAGATGGGGATGGGGAGACCCAGTACTTC; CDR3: CASSVDGDGETQYF
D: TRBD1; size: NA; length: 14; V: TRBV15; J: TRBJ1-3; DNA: TGTGCCACCAGCCGGGACAGGGAGAGAGACACCATATATTTT; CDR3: CATSRDRERDTIYF
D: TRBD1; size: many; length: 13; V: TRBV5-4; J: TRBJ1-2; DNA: TGTGCCGGGGTCCGGACAGGGAACTATGGCTACACCTTC; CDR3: CAGVRTGNYGYTF
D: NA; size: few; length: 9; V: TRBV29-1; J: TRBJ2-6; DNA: TGCAGCGTTGGCGGGATCCTGACTTTC; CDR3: CSVGGILTF
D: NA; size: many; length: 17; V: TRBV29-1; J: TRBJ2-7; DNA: TGCAGCGTTGAAGGAAGTCCAGGTGGGGGAAGCTCCTACGAGCAGTACTTC; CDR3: CSVEGSPGGGSSYEQYF
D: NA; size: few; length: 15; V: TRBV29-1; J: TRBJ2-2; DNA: TGCAGCGTTGGGGGCGATAGCGGTAACACCGGGGAGCTGTTTTTT; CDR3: CSVGGDSGNTGELFF
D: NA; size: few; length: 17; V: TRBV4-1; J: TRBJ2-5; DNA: TGCGCCAGCAGCCAAGGCCCGGGGGGCCCTGCCCTCGGGGCCCAGTACTTC; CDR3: CASSQGPGGPALGAQYF
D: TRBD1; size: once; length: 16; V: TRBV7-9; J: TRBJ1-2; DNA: TGTGCCAGCAGCCCGACACGTACGGGACAGGGGTATGGCTACACCTTC; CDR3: CASSPTRTGQGYGYTF
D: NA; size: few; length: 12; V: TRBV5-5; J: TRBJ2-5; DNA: TGTGCCAGCAGCTTGATCGGTCAGCCCCAGTACTTC; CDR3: CASSLIGQPQYF
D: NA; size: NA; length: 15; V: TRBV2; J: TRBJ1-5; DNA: TGTGCCAGCGCTGGGACGGACAATAGCAATCAGCCCCAGCATTTT; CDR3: CASAGTDNSNQPQHF
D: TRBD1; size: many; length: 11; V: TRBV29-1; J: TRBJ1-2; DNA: TGCAGCGTCGGGACAGATGGTGGCTACACCTTC; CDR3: CSVGTDGGYTF
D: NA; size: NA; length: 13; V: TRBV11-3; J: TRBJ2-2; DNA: TGTGCCAGCAGCCCTCAAGGGACCGGGGAGCTGCTTTTT; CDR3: CASSPQGTGELLF
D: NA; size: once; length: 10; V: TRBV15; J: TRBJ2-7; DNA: TGTGCCACCAGCAACAACGAGCAGTACTTC; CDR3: CATSNNEQYF
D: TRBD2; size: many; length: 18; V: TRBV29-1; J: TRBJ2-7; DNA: TGCAGCGTTGACCCAATGGAGCTAGCGGGAGGGCCTACCTACGAGCAGTACTTC; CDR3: CSVDPMELAGGPTYEQYF
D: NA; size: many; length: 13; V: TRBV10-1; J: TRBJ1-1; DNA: TGCGCCAGCAGACCTCTCCGATGGGGCGTAGCTTTCTTT; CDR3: CASRPLRWGVAFF
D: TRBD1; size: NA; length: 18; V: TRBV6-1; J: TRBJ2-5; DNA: TGTGCCAGCGCTTTCCCCCTGTTGACAGGGGGTAACCAAGAGACCCAGTACTTC; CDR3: CASAFPLLTGGNQETQYF
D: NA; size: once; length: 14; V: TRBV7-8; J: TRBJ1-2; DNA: TGTGCCAGCCAAAGCTTACCCCCCAACTATGGCTACACCTTC; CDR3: CASQSLPPNYGYTF
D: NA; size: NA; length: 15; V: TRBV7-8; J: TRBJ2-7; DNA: TGTGCCAGCAGCTACTCCGTCGGGGTACCCTACGAGCAGTACTTC; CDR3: CASSYSVGVPYEQYF
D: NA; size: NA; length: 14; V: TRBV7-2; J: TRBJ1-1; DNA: TGTGCCAGCAGCCCAGCCAGGGTGAACACTGAAGCTTTCTTT; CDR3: CASSPARVNTEAFF
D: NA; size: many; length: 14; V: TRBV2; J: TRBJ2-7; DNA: TGTGCCAGCAGAGAGACAGGGACTTTTTACGAGCAGTACTTC; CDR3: CASRETGTFYEQYF
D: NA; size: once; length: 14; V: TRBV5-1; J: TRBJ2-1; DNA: TGCGCCAGCAGCTCTGCCGGGGCTGACAATGAGCAGTTCTTC; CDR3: CASSSAGADNEQFF